This T cell receptor beta chain was identified during a study of T cells in Graves' hyperthyroidism and ophthalmopathy. Amplification yielded TCR beta CDR3 regions, with RNA transcripts as the source. During a first-round RT-PCR of the TCR CDR3, the HTBI primer set was used. TCRdb passed the multiplex PCR reads through MiXCR, listing each CDR3 protein once. The data contain hundreds of thousands of distinct CDR3 sequences, around 13% of them singletons. This clonotype was seen ten or more times. Its antigen remains unknown. Study findings and constraints: Ophthalmopathy was distinguished from stable hyperthyroidism by 13 V-J signatures. The model anticipated ophthalmopathy a median about 7 months pre-onset. Among clonotypes expanded in thyroid above 0.001, most were also found in blood.

Diagnoses were made from clinical symptoms, serum measures (thyroxine and TRAb), thyroid ultrasound and orbital computed tomography. CDR1 and CDR2 from the germline V gene are SGHAT and FQNNGV. The CDR3 length is 16 residues. V gave up 7 bases and J gave up 7 bases, with 20 bases separating them. Sequencing was done on a sample of blood. The source of this sequence is a middle-aged woman with Graves' hyperthyroidism. This rearrangement joins TRBV11-2 to TRBJ1-6; a weak D match, TRBD1 (5 bases). CDR3 protein: CASTDNGREGNSPLHF. The CDR3 nucleotides are TGTGCCAGCACCGACAACGGGCGGGAGGGGAATTCACCCCTCCACTTT.